Presented here are 19 T cell receptor beta chains from one specimen sequenced in a study of blood T cell repertoires in COVID-19. The data were produced by immunoSEQ multiplex PCR, yet TCRdb's version contains in-frame clones alone and is incomplete. This sample carries 260,000 or so clones, approximately 80% of them seen once, and the ten largest clones take 6.5% to 9.5%. The sequenced sample consisted of peripheral blood. These receptors were collected from a woman of 80 years or more with COVID-19, enrolled during active disease.

The V and J genes are TRBV21-1 and TRBJ2-1; no check of the table's D call, TRBD2, against the DNA was made. TRBV21-1 is a pseudogene locus. The CDR3 spans 16 residues. CDR3 region: CASSKARGGPNNEQFF. In DNA, the CDR3 is TGTGCCAGCAGCAAAGCGCGGGGGGGCCCAAACAATGAGCAGTTCTTC.

This clone has only a few counts. V gene TRBV19 combines with J gene TRBJ1-1, with D maybe TRBD1 (6 bases). V lost 3 bases and J lost 5, with 13 bases in between. The CDR3 length is 14 residues. The germline V gene has CDR1 LNHDA and CDR2 SQIVND (reference sequence). Here the CDR3 DNA reads TGTGCCAGTAGTATGCAACAGGGAAGGACTGAAGCTTTCTTT. This codes for CASSMQQGRTEAFF.

The J gene is TRBJ1-2, the V gene TRBV4-1; TRBD1 matches 10 bases. The CDR3 consists of 17 residues. The J segment lost 4 bases and the V segment lost 4 bases, leaving 12 bases of the junction unmatched. Looked up from germline, CDR1 is MGHRA and CDR2 is YSYEKL. The chain's CDR3 is CASSRPGTGVTLYGYTF. CDR3 in DNA: TGCGCCAGCAGCCGTCCCGGGACAGGGGTGACGCTCTATGGCTACACCTTC.

The rearrangement uses TRBV11-2 and TRBJ2-1; the match to TRBD2 covers 9 bases. With V trimmed by 2 bases and J by 15 bases, 14 bases remained unmatched. The germline gives CDR1 SGHAT, CDR2 FQNNGV. The CDR3 consists of 15 residues. CDR3: CASSLTPGVAGDRFF. CDR3 nucleotides: TGTGCCAGCAGCTTAACCCCAGGGGTAGCGGGAGATCGGTTCTTC.

The chain combines TRBV19 with TRBJ1-1; D is possibly TRBD1 (6 bases). V lost 4 bases and J lost 4, with 10 bases in between. Germline CDR1 is LNHDA and CDR2 is SQIVND (reference sequence). The CDR3 is 13 residues long. CDR3 coding DNA: TGTGCCAGTAGTACGTCCAGGGGCACTGAAGCTTTCTTT. Its protein is CASSTSRGTEAFF.

This chain links TRBV11-2 with TRBJ1-1; D not certain. V was trimmed by 3 bases and J by 3 bases, leaving 8 bases between them. From germline, CDR1 is SGHAT and CDR2 FQNNGV. The CDR3 length is 13 residues. CDR3 coding DNA: TGTGCCAGCAGCTTTCTTCCGGACACTGAAGCTTTCTTT. Amino acid sequence: CASSFLPDTEAFF. Filled out from reference TRBV11-2 and TRBJ1-1, the complete variable domain reads EAGVAQSPRYKIIEKRQSVAFWCNPISGHATLYWYQQILGQGPKLLIQFQNNGVVDDSQLPKDRFSAERLKGVDSTLKIQPAKLEDSAVYLCASSFLPDTEAFFGQGTRLTVV.

The V and J genes are TRBV5-1 and TRBJ2-7; D is uncertain. Trimming pared 0 bases from V and 2 bases from J, leaving 6 bases between. The germline V gene has CDR1 SGHRS and CDR2 YFSETQ. The CDR3 runs to 13 residues. CDR3 sequence: CASSLDSAYEQYF. CDR3 in DNA: TGCGCCAGCAGCTTGGATTCAGCCTACGAGCAGTACTTC.

This sequence joins TRBV3-1 (or the pseudogene TRBV3-2) and TRBJ1-3; D gene unclear. The CDR3 is made up of 13 amino acids. In germline, CDR1 is LGHDT, CDR2 YNNKEL (reference sequence). V was shortened by 5 bases and J by 1 base, with 6 bases between the two germline ends. The CDR3 nucleotides read TGTGCCAGCAGCTTTAAATCTGGAAACACCATATATTTT. This gives the protein CASSFKSGNTIYF.

The gene calls are TRBV6-2 or TRBV6-3 and TRBJ1-5; 7 bases line up with TRBD1. The V and J ends lost 6 bases and 4 bases, in that order; junction bases with no gene match: 9. Germline values: CDR1 MNHEY, CDR2 SVGEGT. The CDR3 totals 15 residues. CDR3: CASSPRGLGNQPQHF. The CDR3 DNA is TGTGCCAGCAGCCCCAGGGGGTTGGGGAATCAGCCCCAGCATTTT.

CDR3 protein: CAWNEGTPSNEQFF. The CDR3 nucleotides are TGTGCCTGGAATGAGGGCACCCCCTCTAATGAGCAGTTCTTC. V gene TRBV30 combines with J gene TRBJ2-1; maybe TRBD2 (5 bases). Trimming left V 4 bases short and J 7 bases short, with 17 bases between. This CDR3 contains 14 residues. Germline assignment: CDR1 GTSNPN and CDR2 SVGIG (reference sequence).

This clone was recorded a few times. The chain joins TRBV3-1 (or the pseudogene TRBV3-2) to TRBJ1-4; possibly TRBD1 for D (6 bases). This CDR3 spans 12 amino acids. In germline, CDR1 is LGHDT, CDR2 YNNKEL (reference sequence). The germline V and J ends were trimmed by 10 bases and 5 bases, with 11 bases remaining between them. The CDR3 DNA follows: TGTGCCACCACAGGGTTGAATGAAAAACTGTTTTTT. It translates to CATTGLNEKLFF.

Written as DNA, the CDR3 is TGCAGCGTTGAGGGAGGGGGGTCGAACTACAATGAGCAGTTCTTC. Translated: CSVEGGGSNYNEQFF. The rearrangement links TRBV29-1 to TRBJ2-1; TRBD2 is a possible D gene (7 bases). The length of the CDR3 is 15 residues. Trimming removed 3 bases at V and 3 bases at J, with 15 bases between. Germline V CDR1 and CDR2: SQVTM, ANQGSEA.

This rearrangement joins TRBV6-6 to TRBJ1-3, with a weak D call TRBD1 (5 bases). Trimming took 5 bases from V and 2 from J, leaving 13 bases between them. The CDR3 has 15 residues. Germline V lookup: CDR1 MNHNY, CDR2 SVGAGI (reference sequence). CDR3 bases: TGTGCCAGCAGTCTAGACAGATCTACTGGAAACACCATATATTTT. Residues: CASSLDRSTGNTIYF.

The chain joins TRBV24-1 to TRBJ2-3; tentatively, D is TRBD2 (6 bases). The V end was cut by 5 bases, the J end by 0 bases, with 8 bases between. This CDR3 has 14 amino acids. The germline V gene encodes CDR1 KGHDR and CDR2 SFDVKD. The CDR3 bases are TGTGCCACCAGTGTTGGGACTAGCACAGATACGCAGTATTTT. Its translation is CATSVGTSTDTQYF.

This rearrangement joins TRBV5-1 to TRBJ1-4; unclear D gene. The CDR3 has 16 amino acids. The germline V gene encodes CDR1 SGHRS and CDR2 YFSETQ. V gave up 1 base and J gave up 3 bases, with 13 bases separating them. CDR3 coding DNA: TGCGCCAGCAGCTTGCAAGGTTCTGACTCTAATGAAAAACTGTTTTTT. Translating it yields CASSLQGSDSNEKLFF.

This clone occurred a few times. Other DNA variants within this sample encode the same CDR3. The chain combines TRBV5-1 with TRBJ1-3; tentative D call: TRBD1 (6 bases). CDR3 size: 14 residues. Trimming removed 4 bases from V and 1 base from J, with 9 bases in between. The germline CDR1 and CDR2 sequences are SGHRS and YFSETQ. The CDR3: CASSPTGSGNTIYF. The CDR3 DNA follows: TGCGCCAGCAGCCCTACAGGGTCTGGAAACACCATATATTTT.

This chain joins TRBV30 and TRBJ1-4, with D unresolved. CDR1 and CDR2 from the germline V gene are GTSNPN and SVGIG (reference sequence). V was pared by 2 bases and J by 2 bases, with 9 bases between. CDR3 length: 14 residues. The CDR3 loop is CAWSMSPTNEKLFF. The DNA for the CDR3 is TGTGCCTGGAGTATGTCTCCGACTAATGAAAAACTGTTTTTT.

The chain has TRBV5-1 and TRBJ2-5, with 7 bases identical to TRBD2. The CDR3 contains 13 residues. Germline V gene lookup returns CDR1 SGHRS and CDR2 YFSETQ. The junction had 4 bases not matched to a gene; V was cut back by 1 base and J by 7 bases. Written as DNA, the CDR3 is TGCGCCAGCAGCTTGAGCGGCGGGGGGACCCAGTACTTC. Translating it yields CASSLSGGGTQYF.

This chain uses TRBV19 with TRBJ1-1; no definite D call. V was cut by 7 bases and J by 1 base, with 13 bases left in between. Germline loops: CDR1 LNHDA, CDR2 SQIVND (reference sequence). This CDR3 is built from 14 residues. DNA of the CDR3: TGTGCCAGTACCTGGCGGGGTGCGAACACTGAAGCTTTCTTT. Its translation: CASTWRGANTEAFF.